The 13 T cell receptor beta chains listed next were all sequenced from one sample in a study of HIV-infected patients and healthy controls. About 480 ng RNA was reverse transcribed with alpha and beta constant-region primers. Alpha and beta chain libraries were made separately by chain-specific third strand synthesis with multiplexing indices. MiXCR was run by TCRdb on the 5' RACE reads, yielding one entry per CDR3 protein. The table has roughly 7,500 distinct CDR3 sequences, 5.5% to 8.5% seen once; the top ten hold around 20%. Antiretroviral therapy had run roughly three months, about 14 weeks, before follow-up blood collection. The repertoire came from unfractionated whole blood and reflected all unsorted peripheral T cells. This material consisted of blood, taken during antiretroviral therapy. The receptors were gathered from an adult with HIV infection.

This clonotype was recorded at least ten times. The library was designed around alpha chains, so this beta chain is a stray read whose abundance carries little weight. The chain combines TRBV12-3 or TRBV12-4 with TRBJ2-1; tentative D call: TRBD1 (5 bases). The CDR3 totals 14 residues. The V gene lost 5 bases and the J gene lost 4 bases, with 12 bases spanning the gap. The CDR3 loop is CASSAQGPYNEQFF. CDR3 nucleotide sequence: TGTGCCAGCAGTGCCCAGGGTCCGTACAATGAGCAGTTCTTC.

This clonotype was observed a handful of times. This beta chain lies outside the target of a library built for alpha chains; its clone size means little. This chain connects TRBV7-9 to TRBJ2-5; no reliable D call. The CDR3 length is 12 residues. In germline, CDR1 is SEHNR, CDR2 FQNEAQ (reference sequence). V was shortened by 0 bases and J by 4 bases, with 3 bases between the two germline ends. In nucleotides, the CDR3 is TGTGCCAGCAGCTTAGCCCGAGAGACCCAGTACTTC. It specifies CASSLARETQYF.

This clonotype was recorded at least ten times. Within a library made for alpha chains, this beta chain is off target, and its count is uninformative. This sequence joins TRBV27 and TRBJ2-7; D gene uncertain. CDR1 is MNHEY and CDR2 is SMNVEV in the germline V gene (reference sequence). Trimming removed 8 bases from V and 3 bases from J, with 11 bases in between. The CDR3 consists of 12 residues. In DNA form, the CDR3 reads TGTGCCAGCGGAGTTAGGGTCTACGAGCAGTACTTC. Translating gives CASGVRVYEQYF.

This clonotype is medium-sized by share. The library was built for alpha chains, so this beta chain is an off-target read and its size means little. The J gene is TRBJ2-3, the V gene TRBV29-1, with D possibly matching TRBD2 (5 bases). This CDR3 has 13 amino acids. Germline V gives CDR1 SQVTM, CDR2 ANQGSEA. V was cut by 6 bases and J by 0 bases, with 10 bases left in between. This CDR3 reads CSVPADSTDTQYF. CDR3 sequence (DNA): TGCAGCGTACCAGCGGACAGCACAGATACGCAGTATTTT.

In the case of this clonotype: The conserved phenylalanine or tryptophan normally closing the CDR3 is absent here, so this likely arose from a read error. The DNA is left out, because the CDR3 cannot be placed on it with certainty; the CDR3 is given as TCRdb lists it. With the library built for alpha chains, this beta chain is off target and its frequency is not meaningful. The chain uses TRBV7-2 and TRBJ2-3; TRBD1 was called by the table and not checked on the DNA. Germline V gives CDR1 SGHTA, CDR2 FQGNSA. Inclusive of both ends, the CDR3 amounts to 11 amino acids. CDR3 in amino acids: CASSLEAGRHL.

In its sample, this clonotype was seen many times. A library prepared for alpha chains yielded this beta chain as an off-target read; its size is of little meaning. The J gene is TRBJ2-3, the V gene TRBV30; 9 bases agree with TRBD2. V shed 2 bases and J 6 bases; nucleotides not matched to a gene: 6. The CDR3 spans 14 residues. Germline-derived CDR1 and CDR2 are GTSNPN and SVGIG (reference sequence). DNA of the CDR3: TGTGCCTGGAGTCTGGGCGGGGGGGCCGATACGCAGTATTTT. Amino acids: CAWSLGGGADTQYF.

This clonotype counts as medium-sized. The size of this beta chain means little, since it is a stray read in a library made for alpha chains. The V and J genes are TRBV5-1 and TRBJ2-7; perhaps D is TRBD1 or TRBD2 (5 bases each). Trimming took 2 bases from V and 4 from J, leaving 10 bases between them. The germline V gene encodes CDR1 SGHRS and CDR2 YFSETQ. This CDR3 spans 13 amino acids. The DNA of the CDR3 is TGCGCCAGCAGCTTCGGGGCCCTGTACGAGCAGTACTTC. Translation: CASSFGALYEQYF. The full variable domain, in which reference TRBV5-1 and TRBJ2-7 provide the parts outside the CDR3, is KAGVTQTPRYLIKTRGQQVTLSCSPISGHRSVSWYQQTPGQGLQFLFEYFSETQRNKGNFPGRFSGRQFSNSRSEMNVSTLELGDSALYLCASSFGALYEQYFGPGTRLTVT.

This clonotype was seen at least ten times. This beta chain is a stray sequence in a library constructed for alpha chains; its clone size is not meaningful. V is TRBV7-8 and J is TRBJ2-1, with 7 bases lining up with TRBD2. V gave up 2 bases and J gave up 0 bases; unmatched junction bases: 7. CDR1 SGHVS and CDR2 FQNEAQ come from the germline V gene. This CDR3 is 17 amino acids long. The chain's CDR3 is CASSLPQGRVSYNEQFF. Written as DNA, the CDR3 is TGTGCCAGCAGCTTACCTCAAGGGAGGGTCTCCTACAATGAGCAGTTCTTC. Combining the CDR3 with reference TRBV7-8 and TRBJ2-1 gives the whole variable domain GAGVSQSPRYKVAKRGQDVALRCDPISGHVSLFWYQQALGQGPEFLTYFQNEAQLDKSGLPSDRFFAERPEGSVSTLKIQRTQQEDSAVYLCASSLPQGRVSYNEQFFGPGTRLTVL.

In its sample, this clonotype was seen many times. This beta chain is an off-target read within a library intended for alpha chains, so its frequency means little. V gene TRBV5-6 combines with J gene TRBJ2-3, with TRBD2 identical over 8 bases. Germline CDR1 is SGHDT and CDR2 is YYEEEE. CDR3 length: 15 amino acids. V was pared by 4 bases and J by 4 bases, with 8 bases of the junction left unmatched. In DNA form, the CDR3 reads TGTGCCAGCAGCCCGGCGGGGGGCGCTTCAGATACGCAGTATTTT. It is translated as CASSPAGGASDTQYF.

This clonotype qualifies as medium-sized (0.01 to 0.1%). This beta chain came through as a stray read in a library set up for alpha chains, and its size says little. The CDR3 is CASSLVASSYNEQFF. In DNA form, the CDR3 reads TGCGCCAGCAGCTTGGTGGCGAGCTCCTACAATGAGCAGTTCTTC. This chain joins TRBV5-1 and TRBJ2-1; D unclear. V lost 0 bases to trimming and J lost 0 bases, with 7 bases between them. Germline V gene data show CDR1 as SGHRS and CDR2 as YFSETQ. The CDR3 totals 15 residues.

The table lists this clonotype with many counts. The library was prepared for alpha chains; this beta chain is a stray read, so its frequency means little. V is TRBV6-6 and J is TRBJ2-2; 13 nucleotides align to TRBD2. This CDR3 is 18 amino acids long. CDR1 and CDR2 (germline): MNHNY, SVGAGI (reference sequence). V lost 6 bases, J lost 0 bases, and 7 bases stayed unmatched. The CDR3, as DNA: TGTGCCAGCAGCACGGGACTAGCGGGACCTACGAACACCGGGGAGCTGTTTTTT. It is translated as CASSTGLAGPTNTGELFF.

This clonotype has a count of ten or more. The size of this beta chain means little, since it is a stray read in a library made for alpha chains. This rearrangement joins TRBV11-1 to TRBJ1-1; TRBD1 is a possible D gene (5 bases). Trimming removed 5 bases at V and 5 bases at J, with 18 bases between. CDR1 and CDR2 from the germline V gene are SGHAT and FQDESV (reference sequence). This CDR3 comprises 15 residues. The CDR3 coding sequence is TGTGCCAGCAGCCCAGGAAGGCAGGGATGGACTGAAGCTTTCTTT. Protein: CASSPGRQGWTEAFF.

This clonotype rates as medium-sized. This beta chain was picked up by a library intended for alpha chains and is off target, so its count carries little meaning. The genes are TRBV10-3 and TRBJ2-2; 7 bases are shared with TRBD1. With V trimmed by 4 bases and J by 1 base, 3 bases remained unmatched. Germline-derived CDR1 and CDR2 are ENHRY and SYGVKD. The CDR3 loop spans 15 amino acids. CDR3 bases: TGTGCCATCAGTGGCGACAGGGAGAACACCGGGGAGCTGTTTTTT. Its protein product is CAISGDRENTGELFF.